This TCR beta chain was recovered during a study of human T cells and chemical hapten exposure. This clonotype showed up many times. V dropped 7 bases and J dropped 6; count of bases not matched to a gene: 14. There are 17 residues in the CDR3. The time point: patch test 1, 2 weeks after DPC sensitization. Noted treatment: therapeutic diphenylcyclopropenone sensitization with weekly scalp DPC. TCRdb itself ran the RACE reads through MiXCR, one entry per CDR3 protein. Altogether some 80,000 distinct CDR3 sequences are present, 9.5% to 12% being singletons, with the ten largest covering roughly 4.2%. This sequence was found in a woman between 45 and 60 years old with alopecia areata. Some clones in this sample may be carry-over from other donors' samples. This specimen was whole blood, taken in connection with sensitization to the hapten diphenylcyclopropenone (DPC). The genes are TRBV12-3 or TRBV12-4 and TRBJ1-6, with TRBD1 matching over 8 bases. The CDR3: CASTKGQGSAINSPLHF. The CDR3 coding sequence is TGTGCCAGCACCAAAGGACAGGGCAGCGCAATTAATTCACCCCTCCACTTT.